Presented here are 15 T cell receptor beta chains from one specimen sequenced in a study of sequential checkpoint blockade in melanoma. Sequenced by immunoSEQ multiplex PCR; TCRdb stores in-frame clones only, minus some. The sample records fewer than 20,000 clones, roughly two thirds being singletons. Documented treatment: randomized to nivolumab then ipilimumab (arm A) or the reverse (arm B). Material: CD8+ T cells sorted from blood (inferred from file names), obtained from a patient given nivolumab and ipilimumab in sequence. All receptors derive from a human donor with melanoma.

The chain has TRBV4-1 and TRBJ2-7, with D unresolved. CDR3 length: 14 amino acids. Germline-derived CDR1 and CDR2 are MGHRA and YSYEKL. Trimming removed 0 bases from V and 0 bases from J, with 6 bases in between. The CDR3 loop is CASSQEGDSYEQYF. The CDR3 coding sequence is TGCGCCAGCAGCCAAGAGGGCGACTCCTACGAGCAGTACTTC.

The gene calls are TRBV7-6 and TRBJ2-3, with 13 bases fitting TRBD2. After removal of 6 bases from V and 1 base from J, the junction contained 10 bases not matched to a gene. This CDR3 is 18 amino acids long. Germline CDR1 and CDR2: SGHVS and FNYEAQ. CDR3 sequence reads: CASRPGTSGALRTDTQYF. The CDR3 coding sequence is TGTGCCAGCAGACCCGGGACTAGCGGGGCCCTGCGCACAGATACGCAGTATTTT.

Relative to its sample, this clone is medium-sized (0.01 to 0.1%). This rearrangement joins TRBV5-6 to TRBJ2-7; no reliable D call. This CDR3 region has 14 residues. Between the trimmed V and J ends, which lost 1 base and 0 bases, there was a span of 8 bases. The germline gives CDR1 SGHDT, CDR2 YYEEEE. The CDR3 nucleotides are TGTGCCAGCAGCTTGCCGGGTGGCTCCTACGAGCAGTACTTC. Amino acid sequence: CASSLPGGSYEQYF. The whole variable domain, remainder taken from reference TRBV5-6 and TRBJ2-7, is DAGVTQSPTHLIKTRGQQVTLRCSPKSGHDTVSWYQQALGQGPQFIFQYYEEEERQRGNFPDRFSGHQFPNYSSELNVNALLLGDSALYLCASSLPGGSYEQYFGPGTRLTVT.

The V gene is TRBV5-6, the J gene TRBJ1-2; D ambiguous. The V end was cut by 4 bases, the J end by 4 bases, with 11 bases between. Germline V CDR1 and CDR2: SGHDT, YYEEEE. The CDR3 totals 13 residues. CDR3 DNA: TGTGCCAGCAGCACCGGCGGCCCCTATGGCTACACCTTC. Its protein product is CASSTGGPYGYTF.

This clone was counted a single time. Other DNA sequences of this sample code for an identical CDR3. This chain uses TRBV7-9 with TRBJ2-7; 9 nucleotides line up with TRBD1. The CDR3 has 14 residues. J was trimmed by 3 bases and V by 0 bases; bases with no gene match: 0. Germline loops: CDR1 SEHNR, CDR2 FQNEAQ (reference sequence). This chain's CDR3 is CASSLAGQGYEQYF. The CDR3 coding sequence is TGTGCCAGCAGCTTAGCGGGACAGGGCTACGAGCAGTACTTC. Drawing the rest from reference TRBV7-9 and TRBJ2-7, the complete variable domain is DTGVSQNPRHKITKRGQNVTFRCDPISEHNRLYWYRQTLGQGPEFLTYFQNEAQLEKSRLLSDRFSAERPKGSFSTLEIQRTEQGDSAMYLCASSLAGQGYEQYFGPGTRLTVT.

The chain joins TRBV19 to TRBJ2-7; 10 nucleotides align to TRBD1. The ends lost 4 bases at V and 1 base at J; junction bases unmatched: 4. CDR1 LNHDA and CDR2 SQIVND come from the germline V gene (reference sequence). The CDR3 is 15 residues long. CDR3 nucleotides: TGTGCCAGTAGTACACCGGGACAGGGGTCCTACGAGCAGTACTTC. Protein product: CASSTPGQGSYEQYF.

This rearrangement joins TRBV6-1 to TRBJ1-2, with TRBD1 identical over 7 bases. This CDR3 is built from 15 residues. The germline gives CDR1 MNHNS, CDR2 SASEGT. V was clipped by 1 base and J by 4 bases; unmatched bases: 6. The CDR3, as DNA: TGTGCCAGCAGTGAAGGCCCGGGACAGATCTATGGCTACACCTTC. This codes for CASSEGPGQIYGYTF.

The chain is built from TRBV10-1 and TRBJ1-2; D call uncertain. V was pared by 0 bases and J by 7 bases, with 9 bases between. The length of the CDR3 is 13 residues. Germline-derived CDR1 and CDR2 are WNHNN and SYGVQD (reference sequence). The CDR3 region has the DNA TGCGCCAGCAGTGAGTCTATGGGAGCTGGCTACACCTTC. Translation gives CASSESMGAGYTF.

This chain connects TRBV5-4 to TRBJ1-1; TRBD1 matches 8 bases. This CDR3 contains 15 residues. From germline, CDR1 is SGHNT and CDR2 YYREEE (reference sequence). The V gene end was trimmed by 0 bases and the J gene end by 6 bases; junction bases not matched to a gene: 7. CDR3: CASSLDAGGVAEAFF. The CDR3 DNA is TGTGCCAGCAGCTTGGATGCAGGGGGCGTAGCTGAAGCTTTCTTT.

The V and J genes are TRBV18 and TRBJ1-1; D remains ambiguous. Trimming shortened V by 3 bases and J by 3 bases, and 14 bases separated the two germline ends. The CDR3 runs to 15 residues. CDR1 KGHSH and CDR2 LQKENI come from the germline V gene. Written as DNA, the CDR3 is TGTGCCAGCTCACCCCTAGCGGGGTTTGACACTGAAGCTTTCTTT. Residues: CASSPLAGFDTEAFF.

Notes on this clone: This probably arose from a read error, given a far larger clone one base away. This chain uses TRBV6-5 with TRBJ1-2; TRBD1 might be the D (6 bases). This CDR3 has 15 residues. Trimming shortened V by 4 bases and J by 2 bases, and 14 bases separated the two germline ends. Per the germline V gene, CDR1 is MNHEY and CDR2 is SVGAGI. This CDR3 reads CASSWETGRNYGYTF. In DNA, the CDR3 is TGTGCCAGCAGTTGGGAGACAGGTCGGAACTATGGCTACACCTTC.

This CDR3 is CAITAGTLNMNTEAFF. For the CDR3, the DNA is TGTGCCATCACTGCTGGGACACTCAACATGAACACTGAAGCTTTCTTT. The chain recombines TRBV10-3 with TRBJ1-1; TRBD1 is a possible D gene (6 bases). In germline, CDR1 is ENHRY, CDR2 SYGVKD. V shed 7 bases and J shed 0 bases, with 18 bases lying between them. There are 16 residues in the CDR3.

The genes are TRBV27 and TRBJ1-4; TRBD1 is a possible D gene (5 bases). Germline CDR1 and CDR2: MNHEY and SMNVEV (reference sequence). CDR3 size: 16 residues. Trimming removed 3 bases from V and 4 bases from J, with 15 bases in between. The CDR3 is CASSLASGLLNEKLFF. The CDR3 DNA is TGTGCCAGCAGTTTGGCCTCGGGACTGCTTAATGAAAAACTGTTTTTT.

The genes are TRBV7-2 and TRBJ1-1; 8 nucleotides align to TRBD1. In germline, CDR1 is SGHTA, CDR2 FQGNSA. V lost 5 bases and J lost 1; bases outside the gene matches: 6. The CDR3 covers 15 residues. The CDR3 DNA sequence: TGTGCCAGCAGCCTCACTCAGGGGGCGAACACTGAAGCTTTCTTT. Its translation is CASSLTQGANTEAFF.

The V and J genes are TRBV7-2 and TRBJ2-7; maybe TRBD2 (6 bases). Trimming took off 5 bases at V and 3 bases at J, with 17 bases between the two ends. This CDR3 is 15 amino acids long. Germline V gene lookup returns CDR1 SGHTA and CDR2 FQGNSA. The chain's CDR3 is CASSEGAGQVYEQYF. CDR3 coding DNA: TGTGCCAGCAGCGAAGGGGCGGGGCAGGTCTACGAGCAGTACTTC.